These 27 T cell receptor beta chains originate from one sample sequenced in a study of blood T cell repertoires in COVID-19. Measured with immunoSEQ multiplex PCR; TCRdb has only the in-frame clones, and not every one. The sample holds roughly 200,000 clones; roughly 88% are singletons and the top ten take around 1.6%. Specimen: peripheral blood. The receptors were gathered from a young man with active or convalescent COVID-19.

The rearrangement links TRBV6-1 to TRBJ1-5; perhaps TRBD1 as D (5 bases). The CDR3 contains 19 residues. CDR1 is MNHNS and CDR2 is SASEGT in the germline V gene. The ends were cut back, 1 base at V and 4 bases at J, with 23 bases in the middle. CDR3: CASSEVLLLGTSRNQPQHF. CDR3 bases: TGTGCCAGCAGTGAAGTATTATTACTCGGGACTAGTAGGAATCAGCCCCAGCATTTT.

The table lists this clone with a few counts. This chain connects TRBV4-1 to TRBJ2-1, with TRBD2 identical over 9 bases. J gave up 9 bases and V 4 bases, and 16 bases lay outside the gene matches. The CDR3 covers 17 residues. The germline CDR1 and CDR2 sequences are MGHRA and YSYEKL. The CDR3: CASSPVPGSGRPGEQFF. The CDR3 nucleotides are TGCGCCAGCAGCCCAGTCCCGGGCAGCGGGAGGCCAGGTGAGCAGTTCTTC.

This CDR3 reads CASSGDTSGSFLDEQYF. In DNA, the CDR3 is TGTGCCAGCAGTGGAGACACTAGCGGGAGTTTTCTTGACGAGCAGTACTTC. This sequence joins TRBV6-2 or TRBV6-3 and TRBJ2-7; the match to TRBD2 covers 11 bases. CDR3 length: 17 amino acids. The germline V gene encodes CDR1 MNHEY and CDR2 SVGEGT. The ends lost 5 bases at V and 5 bases at J; junction bases unmatched: 14.

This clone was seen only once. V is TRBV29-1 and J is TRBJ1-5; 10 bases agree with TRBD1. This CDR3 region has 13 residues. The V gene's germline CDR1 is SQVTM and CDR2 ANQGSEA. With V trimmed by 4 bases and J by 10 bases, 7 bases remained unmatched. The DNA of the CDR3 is TGCAGCGTTGCGGTGGGGACAGGGGACCCCCAGCATTTT. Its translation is CSVAVGTGDPQHF.

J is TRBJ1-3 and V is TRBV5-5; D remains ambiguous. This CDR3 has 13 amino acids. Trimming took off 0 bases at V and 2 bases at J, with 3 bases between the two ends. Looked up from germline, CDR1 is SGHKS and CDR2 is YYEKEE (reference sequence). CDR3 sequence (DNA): TGTGCCAGCAGCTTGGGGCCTGGAAACACCATATATTTT. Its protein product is CASSLGPGNTIYF. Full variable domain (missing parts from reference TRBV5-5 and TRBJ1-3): DAGVTQSPTHLIKTRGQQVTLRCSPISGHKSVSWYQQVLGQGPQFIFQYYEKEERGRGNFPDRFSARQFPNYSSELNVNALLLGDSALYLCASSLGPGNTIYFGEGSWLTVV.

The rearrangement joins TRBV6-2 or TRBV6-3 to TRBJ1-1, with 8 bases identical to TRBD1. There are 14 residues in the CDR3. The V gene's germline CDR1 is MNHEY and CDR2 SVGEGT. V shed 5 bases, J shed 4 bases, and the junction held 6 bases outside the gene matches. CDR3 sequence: CASSARTGRTEAFF. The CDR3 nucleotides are TGTGCCAGCAGTGCCCGGACAGGGCGCACTGAAGCTTTCTTT.

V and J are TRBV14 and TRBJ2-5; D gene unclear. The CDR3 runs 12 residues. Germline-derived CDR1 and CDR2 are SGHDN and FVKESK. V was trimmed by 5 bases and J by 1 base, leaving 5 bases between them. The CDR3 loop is CASSGRQETQYF. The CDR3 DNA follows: TGTGCCAGCAGCGGGCGCCAAGAGACCCAGTACTTC.

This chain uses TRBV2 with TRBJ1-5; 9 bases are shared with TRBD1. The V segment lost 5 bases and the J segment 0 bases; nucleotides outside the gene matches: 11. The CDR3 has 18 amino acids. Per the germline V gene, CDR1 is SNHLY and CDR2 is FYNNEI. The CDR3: CASSWPVTGGDSNQPQHF. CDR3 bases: TGTGCCAGCAGTTGGCCCGTGACAGGGGGAGATAGCAATCAGCCCCAGCATTTT.

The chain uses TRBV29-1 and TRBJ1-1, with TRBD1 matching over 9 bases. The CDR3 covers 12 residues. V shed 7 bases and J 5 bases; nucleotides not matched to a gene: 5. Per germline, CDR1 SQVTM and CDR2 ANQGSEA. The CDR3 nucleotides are TGCAGCGGCCGGGGGACAGGGACTGAAGCTTTCTTT. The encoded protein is CSGRGTGTEAFF. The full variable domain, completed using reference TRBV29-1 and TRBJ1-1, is SAVISQKPSRDICQRGTSLTIQCQVDSQVTMMFWYRQQPGQSLTLIATANQGSEATYESGFVIDKFPISRPNLTFSTLTVSNMSPEDSSIYLCSGRGTGTEAFFGQGTRLTVV.

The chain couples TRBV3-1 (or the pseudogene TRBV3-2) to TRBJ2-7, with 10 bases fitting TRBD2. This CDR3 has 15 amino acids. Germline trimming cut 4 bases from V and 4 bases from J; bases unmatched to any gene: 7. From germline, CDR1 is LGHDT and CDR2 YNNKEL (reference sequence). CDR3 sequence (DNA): TGTGCCAGCAGCCCAGCGGCTAGCGGGAGTTACGAGCAGTACTTC. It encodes CASSPAASGSYEQYF.

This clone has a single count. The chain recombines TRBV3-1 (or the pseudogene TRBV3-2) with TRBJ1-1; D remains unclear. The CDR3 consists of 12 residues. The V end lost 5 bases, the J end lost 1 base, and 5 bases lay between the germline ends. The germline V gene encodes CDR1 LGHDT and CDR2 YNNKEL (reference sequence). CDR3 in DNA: TGTGCCAGCAGCTCCCGGAACACTGAAGCTTTCTTT. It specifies CASSSRNTEAFF.

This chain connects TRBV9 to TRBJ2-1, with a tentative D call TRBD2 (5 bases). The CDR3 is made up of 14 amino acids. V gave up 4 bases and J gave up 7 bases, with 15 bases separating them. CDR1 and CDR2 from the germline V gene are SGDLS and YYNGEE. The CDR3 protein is CASSPLTGVNEQFF. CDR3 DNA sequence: TGTGCCAGCAGCCCGCTGACCGGGGTTAATGAGCAGTTCTTC.

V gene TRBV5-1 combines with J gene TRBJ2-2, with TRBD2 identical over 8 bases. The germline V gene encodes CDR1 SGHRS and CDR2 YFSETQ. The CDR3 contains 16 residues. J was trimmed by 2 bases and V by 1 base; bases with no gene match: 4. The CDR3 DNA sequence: TGCGCCAGCAGCTTGAGCGGGAGTCTTAACACCGGGGAGCTGTTTTTT. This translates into CASSLSGSLNTGELFF.

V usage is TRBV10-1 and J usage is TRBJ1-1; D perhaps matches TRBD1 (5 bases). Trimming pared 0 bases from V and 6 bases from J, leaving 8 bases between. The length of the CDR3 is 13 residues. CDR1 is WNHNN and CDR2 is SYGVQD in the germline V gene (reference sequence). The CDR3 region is CASSESGPPEAFF. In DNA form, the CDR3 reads TGCGCCAGCAGTGAGTCGGGGCCCCCTGAAGCTTTCTTT.

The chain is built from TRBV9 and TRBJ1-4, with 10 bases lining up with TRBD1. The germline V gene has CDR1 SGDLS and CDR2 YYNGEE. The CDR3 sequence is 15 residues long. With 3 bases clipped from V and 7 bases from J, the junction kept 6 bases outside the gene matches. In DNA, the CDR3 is TGTGCCAGCAGCGCTTCCGGGACAGGGGTTGAAAAACTGTTTTTT. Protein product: CASSASGTGVEKLFF.

CDR3 in amino acids: CASSQVGGRTDTQYF. The CDR3 bases are TGTGCCAGCAGCCAAGTTGGAGGGAGAACAGATACGCAGTATTTT. The V and J genes are TRBV3-1 (or the pseudogene TRBV3-2) and TRBJ2-3; tentatively, D is TRBD2 (6 bases). This CDR3 is built from 15 residues. The germline gives CDR1 LGHDT, CDR2 YNNKEL (reference sequence). Trimming removed 1 base at V and 3 bases at J, with 11 bases between.

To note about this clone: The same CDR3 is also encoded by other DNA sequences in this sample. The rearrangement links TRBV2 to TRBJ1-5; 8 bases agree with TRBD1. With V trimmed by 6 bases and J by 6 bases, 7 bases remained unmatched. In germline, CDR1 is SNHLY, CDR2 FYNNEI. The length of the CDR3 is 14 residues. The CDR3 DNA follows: TGTGCCAGCAGCGACAGGGGAATCGGTCAGCCCCAGCATTTT. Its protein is CASSDRGIGQPQHF.

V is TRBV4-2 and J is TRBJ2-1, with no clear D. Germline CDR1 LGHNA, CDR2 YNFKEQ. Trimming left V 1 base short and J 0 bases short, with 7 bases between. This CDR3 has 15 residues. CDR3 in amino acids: CASSQVWSSYNEQFF. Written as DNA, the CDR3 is TGTGCCAGCAGCCAAGTCTGGAGCTCCTACAATGAGCAGTTCTTC.

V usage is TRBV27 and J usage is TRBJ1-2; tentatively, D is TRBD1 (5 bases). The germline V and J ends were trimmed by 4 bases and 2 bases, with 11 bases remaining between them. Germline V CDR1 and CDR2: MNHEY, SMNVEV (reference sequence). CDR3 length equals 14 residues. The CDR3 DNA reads TGTGCCAGCAGTTCCAGGGCAGCCAACTATGGCTACACCTTC. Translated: CASSSRAANYGYTF.

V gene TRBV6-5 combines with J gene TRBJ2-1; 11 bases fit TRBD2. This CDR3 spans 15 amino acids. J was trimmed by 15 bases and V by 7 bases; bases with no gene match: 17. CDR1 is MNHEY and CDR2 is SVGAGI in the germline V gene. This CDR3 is CASMRGLAASGSLFF. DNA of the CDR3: TGTGCCAGCATGAGGGGACTAGCGGCCTCCGGATCTCTGTTCTTC.

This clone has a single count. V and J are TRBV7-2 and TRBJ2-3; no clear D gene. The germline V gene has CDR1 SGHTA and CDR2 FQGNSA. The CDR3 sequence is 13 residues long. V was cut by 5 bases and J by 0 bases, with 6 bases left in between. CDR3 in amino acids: CASSITSTDTQYF. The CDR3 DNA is TGTGCCAGCAGCATTACAAGCACAGATACGCAGTATTTT. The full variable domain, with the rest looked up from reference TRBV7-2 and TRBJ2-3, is GAGVSQSPSNKVTEKGKDVELRCDPISGHTALYWYRQSLGQGLEFLIYFQGNSAPDKSGLPSDRFSAERTGGSVSTLTIQRTQQEDSAVYLCASSITSTDTQYFGPGTRLTVL.

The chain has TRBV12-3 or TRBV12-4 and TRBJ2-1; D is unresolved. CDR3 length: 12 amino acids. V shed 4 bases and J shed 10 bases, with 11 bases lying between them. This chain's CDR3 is CASSSPSVEQFF. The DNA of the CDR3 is TGTGCCAGCAGTTCCCCCTCGGTAGAGCAGTTCTTC.

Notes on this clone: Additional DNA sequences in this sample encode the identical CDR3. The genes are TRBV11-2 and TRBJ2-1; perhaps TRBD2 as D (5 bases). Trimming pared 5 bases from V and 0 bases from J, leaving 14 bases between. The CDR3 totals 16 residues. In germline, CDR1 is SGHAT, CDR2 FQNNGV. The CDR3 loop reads CASSPRADSSYNEQFF. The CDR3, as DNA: TGTGCCAGCAGCCCGCGAGCGGATAGCTCCTACAATGAGCAGTTCTTC.

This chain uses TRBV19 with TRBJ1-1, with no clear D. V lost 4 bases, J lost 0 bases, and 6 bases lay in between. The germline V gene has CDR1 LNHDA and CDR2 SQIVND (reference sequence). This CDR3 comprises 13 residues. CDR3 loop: CASSNELNTEAFF. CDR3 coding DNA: TGTGCCAGTAGTAATGAGTTGAACACTGAAGCTTTCTTT.

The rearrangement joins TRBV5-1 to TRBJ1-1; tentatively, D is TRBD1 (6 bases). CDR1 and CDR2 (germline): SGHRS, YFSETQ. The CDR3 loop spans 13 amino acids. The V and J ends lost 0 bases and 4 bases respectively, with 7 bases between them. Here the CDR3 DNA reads TGCGCCAGCAGCTTGGAGGGGGTCACTGAAGCTTTCTTT. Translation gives CASSLEGVTEAFF.

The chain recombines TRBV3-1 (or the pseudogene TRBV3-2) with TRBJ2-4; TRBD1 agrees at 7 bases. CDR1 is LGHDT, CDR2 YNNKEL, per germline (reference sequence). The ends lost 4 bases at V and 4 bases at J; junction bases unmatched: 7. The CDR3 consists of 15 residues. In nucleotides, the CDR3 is TGTGCCAGCAGCCGGGGCGGACAGGTAAAAAACATTCAGTACTTC. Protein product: CASSRGGQVKNIQYF.

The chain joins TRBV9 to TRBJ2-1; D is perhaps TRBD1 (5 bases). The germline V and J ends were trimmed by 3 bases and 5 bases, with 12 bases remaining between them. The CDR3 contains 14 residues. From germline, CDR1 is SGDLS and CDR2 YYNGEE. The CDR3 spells CASSAGYQNNEQFF. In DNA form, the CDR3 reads TGTGCCAGCAGCGCAGGGTACCAAAACAATGAGCAGTTCTTC.